The source of this T cell receptor (beta chain) is a study of beta chain features in type 1 diabetes. Points from the study as a whole: People with Type 1 diabetes carried modestly yet significantly shorter TCRB CDR3s in all four CD4+ subsets. Diminished insertions and augmented deletions at VDJ junctions characterized type 1 diabetes patients.

Since all of the isolated RNA was reverse transcribed, expressed TCRB transcripts were what got sequenced. Read counts averaged roughly 3.7 million for samples of naive, central memory and regulatory T cells. The repertoire was sequenced with immunoSEQ multiplex PCR; TCRdb's copy has only in-frame clones and lacks some. The sample contains 600,000 to 750,000 clones, 9.5% to 15% of which appear only once. Points on this clone: What it binds is not known.

The CDR3 loop spans 17 amino acids. Trimming removed 1 base at V and 3 bases at J, with 17 bases between. Germline lookup yields CDR1 LGHNA and CDR2 YSLEER. The specimen sequenced was naive CD4+ T cells from blood. This chain links TRBV4-3 with TRBJ2-3; no clear D. This TCR came from a man younger than 45 with type 1 diabetes. The CDR3 region has the DNA TGCGCCAGCAGCCAAGGCCCTCAGGTTGACGGTACAGATACGCAGTATTTT. Translation: CASSQGPQVDGTDTQYF.